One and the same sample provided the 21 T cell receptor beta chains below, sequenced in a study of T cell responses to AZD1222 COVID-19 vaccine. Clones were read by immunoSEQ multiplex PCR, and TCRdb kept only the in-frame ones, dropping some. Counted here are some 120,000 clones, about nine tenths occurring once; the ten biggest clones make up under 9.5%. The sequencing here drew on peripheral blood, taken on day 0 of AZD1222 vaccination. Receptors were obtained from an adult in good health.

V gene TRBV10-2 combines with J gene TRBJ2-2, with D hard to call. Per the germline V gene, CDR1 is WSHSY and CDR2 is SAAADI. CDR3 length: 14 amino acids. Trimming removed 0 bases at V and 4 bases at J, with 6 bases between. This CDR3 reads CASSESIGTGELFF. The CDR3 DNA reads TGCGCCAGCAGTGAGTCGATCGGCACCGGGGAGCTGTTTTTT.

The DNA of the CDR3 is TGTGCCTGGAGACTAGCGGCAGCGGATACGCAGTATTTT. It encodes CAWRLAAADTQYF. V usage is TRBV30 and J usage is TRBJ2-3; 8 bases fit TRBD2. This CDR3 comprises 13 residues. J lost 6 bases, V lost 3 bases, and 5 bases had no gene match. Germline V gives CDR1 GTSNPN, CDR2 SVGIG (reference sequence).

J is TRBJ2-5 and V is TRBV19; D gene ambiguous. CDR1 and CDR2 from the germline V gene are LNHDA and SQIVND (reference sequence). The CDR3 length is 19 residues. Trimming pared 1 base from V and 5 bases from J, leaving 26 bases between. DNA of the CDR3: TGTGCCAGTAGTATAGCGGCACGGTCCACAACAACCGTGAGGGAGACCCAGTACTTC. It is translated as CASSIAARSTTTVRETQYF.

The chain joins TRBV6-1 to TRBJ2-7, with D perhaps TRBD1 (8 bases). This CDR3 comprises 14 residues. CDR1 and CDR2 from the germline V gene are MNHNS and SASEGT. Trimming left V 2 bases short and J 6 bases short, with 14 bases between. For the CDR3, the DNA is TGTGCCAGCAGTGAACGGACAGGGAGGGGCGAGCAGTACTTC. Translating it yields CASSERTGRGEQYF.

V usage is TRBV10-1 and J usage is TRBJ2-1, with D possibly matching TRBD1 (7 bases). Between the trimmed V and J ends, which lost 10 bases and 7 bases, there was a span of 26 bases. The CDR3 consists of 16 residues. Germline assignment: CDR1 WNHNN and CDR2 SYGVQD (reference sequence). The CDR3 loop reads CATQPGQMTGGNEQFF. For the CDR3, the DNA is TGCGCCACCCAACCGGGACAGATGACCGGGGGTAATGAGCAGTTCTTC.

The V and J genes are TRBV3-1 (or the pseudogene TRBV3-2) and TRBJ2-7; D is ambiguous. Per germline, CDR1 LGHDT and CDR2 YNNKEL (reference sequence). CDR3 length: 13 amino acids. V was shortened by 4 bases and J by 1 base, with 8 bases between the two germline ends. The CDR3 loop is CASSPSRSYEQYF. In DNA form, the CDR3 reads TGTGCCAGCAGCCCATCCAGGTCCTACGAGCAGTACTTC.

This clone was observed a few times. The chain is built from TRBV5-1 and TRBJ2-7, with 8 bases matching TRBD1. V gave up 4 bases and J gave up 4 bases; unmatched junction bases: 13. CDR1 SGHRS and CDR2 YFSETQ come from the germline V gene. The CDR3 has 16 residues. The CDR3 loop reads CASSPNRGNPIYEQYF. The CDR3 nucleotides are TGCGCCAGCAGCCCCAACAGGGGGAATCCCATATACGAGCAGTACTTC. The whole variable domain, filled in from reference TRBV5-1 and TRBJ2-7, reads KAGVTQTPRYLIKTRGQQVTLSCSPISGHRSVSWYQQTPGQGLQFLFEYFSETQRNKGNFPGRFSGRQFSNSRSEMNVSTLELGDSALYLCASSPNRGNPIYEQYFGPGTRLTVT.

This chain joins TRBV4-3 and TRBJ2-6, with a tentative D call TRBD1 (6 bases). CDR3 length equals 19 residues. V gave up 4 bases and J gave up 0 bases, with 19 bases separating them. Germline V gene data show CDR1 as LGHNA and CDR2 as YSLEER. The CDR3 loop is CASSPEASGVFSGANVLTF. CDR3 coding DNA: TGCGCCAGCAGCCCTGAAGCGTCAGGGGTATTCTCTGGGGCCAACGTCCTGACTTTC.

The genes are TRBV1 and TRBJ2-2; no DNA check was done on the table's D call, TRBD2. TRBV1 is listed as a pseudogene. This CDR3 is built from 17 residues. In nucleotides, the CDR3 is TGCACCAGCAGCCCCCCGGGACTAGCGAAAAACACCGGGGAGCTGTTTTTT. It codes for CTSSPPGLAKNTGELFF.

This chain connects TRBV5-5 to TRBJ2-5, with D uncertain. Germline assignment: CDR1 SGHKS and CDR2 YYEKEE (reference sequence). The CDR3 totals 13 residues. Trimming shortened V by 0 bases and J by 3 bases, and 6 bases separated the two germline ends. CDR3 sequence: CASSLGIEETQYF. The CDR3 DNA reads TGTGCCAGCAGCTTGGGGATAGAAGAGACCCAGTACTTC.

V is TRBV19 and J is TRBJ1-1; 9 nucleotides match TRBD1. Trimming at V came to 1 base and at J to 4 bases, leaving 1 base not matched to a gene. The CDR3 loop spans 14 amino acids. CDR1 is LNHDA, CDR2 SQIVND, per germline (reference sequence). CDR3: CASSIGQGGTEAFF. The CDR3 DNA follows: TGTGCCAGTAGTATAGGACAGGGGGGCACTGAAGCTTTCTTT.

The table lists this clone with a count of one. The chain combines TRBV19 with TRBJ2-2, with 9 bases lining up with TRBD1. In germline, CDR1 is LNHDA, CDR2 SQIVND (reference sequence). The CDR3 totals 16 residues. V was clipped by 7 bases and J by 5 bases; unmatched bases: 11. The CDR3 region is CASNLLQGARTGELFF. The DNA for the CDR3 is TGTGCCAGTAACCTATTACAGGGGGCGAGGACCGGGGAGCTGTTTTTT.

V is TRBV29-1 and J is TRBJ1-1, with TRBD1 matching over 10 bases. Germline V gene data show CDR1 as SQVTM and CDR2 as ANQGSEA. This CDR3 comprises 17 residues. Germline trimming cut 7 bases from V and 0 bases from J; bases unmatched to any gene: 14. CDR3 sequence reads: CSGGPHVGQGMNTEAFF. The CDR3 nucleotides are TGCAGCGGGGGACCACACGTGGGACAGGGGATGAACACTGAAGCTTTCTTT.

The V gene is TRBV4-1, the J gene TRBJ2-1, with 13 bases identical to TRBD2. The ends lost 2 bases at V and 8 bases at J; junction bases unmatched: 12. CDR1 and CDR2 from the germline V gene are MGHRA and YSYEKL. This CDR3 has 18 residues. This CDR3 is CASSQQTSGRARGHEQFF. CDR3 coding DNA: TGCGCCAGCAGCCAACAAACTAGCGGGAGGGCCAGGGGCCATGAGCAGTTCTTC.

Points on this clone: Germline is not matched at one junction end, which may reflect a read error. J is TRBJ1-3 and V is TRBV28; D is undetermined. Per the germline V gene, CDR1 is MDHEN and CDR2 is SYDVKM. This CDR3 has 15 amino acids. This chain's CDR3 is CASSIVHASGSTIYF. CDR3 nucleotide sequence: TGTGCCAGCAGTATAGTCCACGCCTCTGGAAGCACCATATATTTT.

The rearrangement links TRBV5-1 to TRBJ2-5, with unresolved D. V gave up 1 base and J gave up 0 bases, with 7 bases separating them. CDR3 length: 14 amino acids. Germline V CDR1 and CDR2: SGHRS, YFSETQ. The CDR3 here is CASSLMGNQETQYF. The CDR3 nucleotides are TGCGCCAGCAGCTTGATGGGTAACCAAGAGACCCAGTACTTC. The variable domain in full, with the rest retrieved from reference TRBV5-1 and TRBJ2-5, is KAGVTQTPRYLIKTRGQQVTLSCSPISGHRSVSWYQQTPGQGLQFLFEYFSETQRNKGNFPGRFSGRQFSNSRSEMNVSTLELGDSALYLCASSLMGNQETQYFGPGTRLLVL.

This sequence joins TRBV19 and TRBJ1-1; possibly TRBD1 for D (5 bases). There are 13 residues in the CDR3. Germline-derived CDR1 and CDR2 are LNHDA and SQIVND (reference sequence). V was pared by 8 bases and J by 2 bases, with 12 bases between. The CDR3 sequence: CASHTGPNTEAFF. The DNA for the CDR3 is TGTGCCAGTCATACAGGACCCAACACTGAAGCTTTCTTT.

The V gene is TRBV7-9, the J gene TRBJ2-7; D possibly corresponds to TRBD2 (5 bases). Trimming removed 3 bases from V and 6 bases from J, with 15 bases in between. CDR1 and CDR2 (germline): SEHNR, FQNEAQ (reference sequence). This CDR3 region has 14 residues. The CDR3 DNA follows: TGTGCCAGCAGCTTGAACGCGGGTTCTCTCGAGCAGTACTTC. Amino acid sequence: CASSLNAGSLEQYF.

The CDR3 spells CASCLQGTYEQYF. The CDR3 DNA reads as TGCGCCAGCTGTCTACAGGGAACCTACGAGCAGTACTTC. This sequence joins TRBV10-2 and TRBJ2-7; tentatively, D is TRBD1 (6 bases). The V gene's germline CDR1 is WSHSY and CDR2 SAAADI. Trimming cost V 8 bases and J 2 bases, with 13 bases left between them. The CDR3 contains 13 residues.

The CDR3: CASSEMTGSDGNTIYF. The CDR3 nucleotides read TGTGCCAGCAGCGAGATGACAGGATCCGACGGAAACACCATATATTTT. The chain links TRBV21-1 to TRBJ1-3; the tabulated D call, TRBD1, remains unverified against the DNA. TRBV21-1 is noted as a pseudogene. This CDR3 is 16 amino acids long.

The CDR3 sequence is CASLRDRVNTEAFF. DNA for the CDR3: TGTGCCAGCCTCCGGGACAGGGTGAACACTGAAGCTTTCTTT. The chain employs TRBV6-5 and TRBJ1-1, with TRBD1 matching over 9 bases. With V trimmed by 8 bases and J by 0 bases, 4 bases remained unmatched. From germline, CDR1 is MNHEY and CDR2 SVGAGI. This CDR3 spans 14 amino acids.